This T cell receptor (beta chain) was captured in a study of T cells after posttransplantation cyclophosphamide. Findings and limits, study-wide: Recipient CMV seropositivity and CMV reactivation strongly tracked TRB clonality.

On the day of bone marrow donation, the related graft donor provided peripheral blood. Germline trimming cut 2 bases from V and 2 bases from J; bases unmatched to any gene: 10. This CDR3 is 18 amino acids long. Germline CDR1 PRHDT, CDR2 FYEKMQ (reference sequence). Sample share makes this clone medium-sized. No antigen is known for it. The table came from immunoSEQ multiplex PCR; TCRdb's copy has only in-frame clones and leaves some out. The table lists about 12,000 clones, no singletons, with 7.3% in the top ten. The origin of this receptor is a woman in her thirties or forties in good health, CMV-negative, and a related stem cell transplant donor. The chain joins TRBV13 to TRBJ2-3, with 10 nucleotides matching TRBD2. Input material: PBMCs. Here the CDR3 DNA reads TGTGCCAGCAGCTTATGGGGGCTAGCGGGGGCTATCACAGATACGCAGTATTTT. Its protein product is CASSLWGLAGAITDTQYF.